Given below is one T cell receptor (beta chain) in context. No antigen is known for it. No base qualities exist here, and no much larger clone lies one base off it. Other DNA sequences in this sample translate to the same CDR3. Between the V and J ends, shortened by 4 bases and 1 base respectively, the junction contains 8 bases. Taken from the germline V gene (reference sequence), the CDR1 and CDR2 loops are SGHNT and YYREEE. From its cysteine to its phenylalanine, the CDR3 spans 13 amino acids. Only the CDR3 portion is preserved as DNA: 39 bases, with reading frame beginning at the first base. The data belong to a study of beta chain features in type 1 diabetes listed by TCRdb under 2018. About the full investigation: Mean age, gender distribution, total cell number and subset yield did not differ between patients and healthy donors. A total of about 100,000,000 sorted cells were examined across all samples, and RNA yield correlated strongly with the number of cells per subset. In the study, recently diagnosed type 1 diabetes patients and matched healthy donors were compared on the TCRB repertoires of their sorted circulating CD4+ T cell subsets. Regulatory and stem cell-like memory subsets were obtained from only 8 patients and roughly eight healthy donors, while naive and central memory subsets were obtained from all 30 or so donors. Paper-wide results and their limitations: At VDJ recombination sites, patients with type 1 diabetes made fewer insertions and deleted more nucleotides, a pattern implying thymic rearrangement abnormalities. A moderate but significant shortening of TCRB CDR3 length was observed in type 1 diabetes patients in all four CD4+ subsets. Sequencing cDNA rather than genomic DNA could over-represent highly expressing activated cells, although activation and CD3 levels did not differ between groups. Because small numbers of individuals were included in the HLA sub-analyses, any influence of HLA type on TCRB rearrangement was left unresolved. Shorter templates might be favored by PCR, yet because patient and control samples were amplified and corrected together, any such skew would affect both groups equally. Naive, central memory and regulatory TCRB repertoires appeared to be more similar among patients than among healthy donors.

Each donor gave one peripheral blood draw, around 0.12 L on average, collected into heparinised tubes. Using a panel that included CD45RO, CCR7, CD25, CD127, CD95 and CD27, naive, central memory, regulatory and stem cell-like memory CD4+ T cells were sorted on a BD FACSAria II. Purity was above 95% for every sorted population. PBMCs were isolated right away by Lymphoprep density gradient centrifugation and were stained directly, without culture. So that batch effects would be minimized, each experiment stained and sorted samples in pairs, pairing one healthy donor with one patient. The High Capacity cDNA Reverse Transcription Kit was used to reverse transcribe all of the isolated RNA, meaning that expressed TCRB transcripts were what got sequenced. Deep immunoSEQ sequencing was performed on naive, central memory and regulatory T cell samples, with an average of around 3.5 million total reads per sample. Sorted cells were lysed in RLT buffer and RNA was extracted with DNase-treated RNeasy Micro or Mini kits, depending on cell number. To prevent cross-contamination, every cell subset was processed on its own, while patient and healthy donor samples were processed together. TCRB sequences were amplified from cDNA with the immunoSEQ multiplex PCR, producing 87-bp fragments spanning the CDR3 region. Amplicons were sequenced on the Illumina HiSeq platform. As for the original processing: PCR bias was corrected computationally using synthetic template baselines, and reads within Hamming distance 2 were collapsed, with unmergeable singletons discarded. Reads were aligned against IMGT so that V, D and J genes, CDR3 length and insertions or deletions at six rearrangement sites could be assigned. Within each subset, clonotype counts were normalized to sorted cell number, and only after that were true diversity and Gini coefficients computed with the tcR R package. The overlap coefficient, calculated on TCRB nucleotide sequences, was used to quantify repertoire sharing. Out-of-frame TCRB sequences from naive cells were analyzed as a proxy for the pre-selection repertoire. Here the immuneACCESS table is served through TCRdb, limited to in-frame sequences with V and J called. Missing clones are a known gap in these copies; in checked studies unresolved V genes cover under half, and the rest lacks a known reason. V and J calls and clone size are given by that table; D and trimming were obtained from the DNA. The sample data list a few hundred thousand clones, and 8% to 13% of these were observed just once. About 0.015% of the sample belongs to the ten largest clones.

This TCR derives from a woman aged 25 to 45 in good health. The sample comprised naive CD4+ T cells from blood. This sample's cell subset or site label indicates: true naive CD4+ T cells. The sequence is built from TRBV5-4 and TRBJ1-2; the D gene remains uncertain. This receptor carries the CDR3 CASSLASNYGYTF. Read as DNA, the sequence is TGTGCCAGCAGCCTCGCCAGTAACTATGGCTACACCTTC. The variable domain in full, with residues beyond the CDR3 obtained from the reference TRBV5-4 and TRBJ1-2 genes, is ETGVTQSPTHLIKTRGQQVTLRCSSQSGHNTVSWYQQALGQGPQFIFQYYREEENGRGNFPPRFSGLQFPNYSSELNVNALELDDSALYLCASSLASNYGYTFGSGTRLTVV.